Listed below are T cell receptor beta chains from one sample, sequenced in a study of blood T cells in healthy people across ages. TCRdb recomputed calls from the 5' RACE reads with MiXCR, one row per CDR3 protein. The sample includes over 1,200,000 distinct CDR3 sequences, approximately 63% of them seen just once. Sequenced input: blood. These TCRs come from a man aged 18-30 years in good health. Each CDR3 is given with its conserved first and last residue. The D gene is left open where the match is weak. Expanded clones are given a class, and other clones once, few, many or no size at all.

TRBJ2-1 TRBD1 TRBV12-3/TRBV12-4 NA CASSLEVGDRENEQFF TGTGCCAGCAGTTTAGAGGTGGGGGACAGGGAGAATGAGCAGTTCTTC
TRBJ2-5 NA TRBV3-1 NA CASSQTTFQETQYF TGTGCCAGCAGCCAAACTACCTTCCAAGAGACCCAGTACTTC
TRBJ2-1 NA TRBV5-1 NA CASSLDVYERFF TGCGCCAGCAGCTTGGATGTCTACGAGCGGTTCTTC
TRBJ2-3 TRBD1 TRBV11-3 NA CASSTGTGGSTDTQYF TGTGCCAGCAGCACAGGGACAGGGGGTTCCACAGATACGCAGTATTTT
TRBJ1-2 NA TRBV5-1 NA CASSPQEDYGYTF TGCGCCAGCAGCCCACAGGAGGACTATGGCTACACCTTC
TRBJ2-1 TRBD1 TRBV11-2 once CASIYFGQGNYNEQFF TGTGCCAGCATCTATTTTGGACAGGGAAACTACAATGAGCAGTTCTTC
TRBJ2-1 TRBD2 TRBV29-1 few CSVLLAGGGNEQFF TGCAGCGTCTTACTAGCGGGAGGCGGGAATGAGCAGTTCTTC
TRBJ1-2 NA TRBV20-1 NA CSAHYLDYGYTF TGCAGTGCTCATTATCTGGACTATGGCTACACCTTC
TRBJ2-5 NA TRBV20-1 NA CSAVRSGQETQYF TGCAGTGCTGTCCGTAGCGGTCAAGAGACCCAGTACTTC
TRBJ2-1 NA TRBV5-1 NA CASSPPRGAFHNEQFF TGCGCCAGCAGCCCCCCCCGGGGGGCATTTCACAATGAGCAGTTCTTC
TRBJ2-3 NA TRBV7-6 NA CASSLKTRVLRDTQYF TGTGCCAGCAGCTTAAAGACCAGGGTTCTTAGAGATACGCAGTATTTT
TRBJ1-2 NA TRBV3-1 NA CASSQPAQAGGYTF TGTGCCAGCAGCCAACCAGCCCAAGCTGGTGGCTACACCTTC
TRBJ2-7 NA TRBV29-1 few CSVEEVGASYEQYF TGCAGCGTTGAGGAGGTGGGCGCATCCTACGAGCAGTACTTC
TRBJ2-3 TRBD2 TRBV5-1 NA CASSFSGRNTDTQYF TGCGCCAGCAGCTTTAGCGGGAGGAACACAGATACGCAGTATTTT